Listed below are T cell receptor beta chains from one sample, sequenced in a study of early T cells in non-severe SARS-CoV-2 infection. TCRdb independently ran MiXCR on the 5' RACE reads; one entry per CDR3 protein. The top ten hold roughly 14% of the sample, which has 20,000 to 25,000 distinct CDR3 sequences, 4.3% seen once. The specimen was whole blood. The receptors originated from an adult who was a healthcare worker with PCR-confirmed SARS-CoV-2 infection or an uninfected control (not recorded which). Both conserved end residues are part of each CDR3. D genes are given only for firm matches. The listing skips clone size in some rows; elsewhere it reads once, few, many or a size class.

j_call	clone_size	d_call	v_call	cdr3_aa	cdr3_nt
TRBJ2-2	.	.	TRBV29-1	CSGGPGTGELFF	TGCAGCGGTGGTCCGGGGACCGGGGAGCTGTTTTTT
TRBJ2-1	many	TRBD2	TRBV6-2/TRBV6-3	CASRGAGAKGEQFF	TGTGCCAGCAGGGGAGCGGGGGCCAAAGGTGAGCAGTTCTTC
TRBJ1-1	many	.	TRBV7-8	CASSLGYTEAFF	TGTGCCAGCAGCTTGGGCTACACTGAAGCTTTCTTT
TRBJ1-6	medium-sized	.	TRBV7-9	CASSFTLSSYNSPLHF	TGTGCCAGCAGCTTCACACTGAGCTCCTATAATTCACCCCTCCACTTT
TRBJ1-6	many	.	TRBV2	CASSGQGQNSPLHF	TGTGCCAGCAGTGGGCAGGGTCAAAATTCACCCCTCCACTTT
TRBJ1-6	.	.	TRBV11-2	CASRDRDTKSPLHF	TGTGCCAGCAGGGACCGGGACACTAAATCACCCCTCCACTTT
TRBJ2-7	.	.	TRBV6-5	CASSRPGLGGTVRVLQYF	TGTGCCAGCAGTCGACCAGGCTTAGGCGGGACAGTCCGAGTACTGCAGTACTTC
TRBJ1-1	many	.	TRBV5-4	CASSSYKTANTEAFF	TGTGCCAGCAGCTCATACAAGACAGCCAACACTGAAGCTTTCTTT
TRBJ2-3	many	.	TRBV14	CASSQSRTGTNTQYF	TGTGCCAGCAGCCAGTCCCGGACGGGCACAAATACGCAGTATTTT
TRBJ2-7	many	.	TRBV5-1	CASSLESGRNYEQYF	TGCGCCAGCAGCTTGGAGTCGGGAAGAAACTACGAGCAGTACTTC
TRBJ2-7	.	.	TRBV28	CASRGYRAESEQYF	TGTGCCAGCAGGGGTTACAGGGCGGAATCCGAGCAGTACTTC
TRBJ1-2	many	.	TRBV6-8	CASSYCFAARNSNYGYTF	TGTGCCAGCAGTTACTGCTTCGCCGCCAGGAACTCTAACTATGGCTACACCTTC
TRBJ2-5	many	.	TRBV29-1	CSVEERTETQYF	TGCAGCGTTGAGGAGAGGACGGAGACCCAGTACTTC
TRBJ1-4	many	.	TRBV20-1	CSFLDRPNEKLFF	TGCAGTTTTCTAGACAGGCCTAATGAAAAACTGTTTTTT
TRBJ2-1	many	TRBD2	TRBV7-8	CASSQGLAAYNEQFF	TGTGCCAGCAGCCAGGGACTAGCAGCTTACAATGAGCAGTTCTTC
TRBJ2-7	many	.	TRBV20-1	CSARDFSALDYEQYF	TGCAGTGCTAGAGACTTTTCGGCCCTAGACTACGAGCAGTACTTC
TRBJ2-1	many	TRBD2	TRBV4-2	CASSQEAGVRNEQFF	TGTGCCAGCAGCCAAGAGGCGGGAGTACGGAATGAGCAGTTCTTC
TRBJ2-5	.	TRBD2	TRBV2	CAIGLGGETQYF	TGTGCCATCGGACTGGGGGGGGAGACCCAGTACTTC
TRBJ2-6	many	.	TRBV2	CASRDGYSGANVLTF	TGTGCCAGCAGGGACGGATACTCTGGGGCCAACGTCCTGACTTTC
TRBJ2-7	.	.	TRBV6-5	CASSQSGSSYEQYF	TGTGCCAGCAGTCAATCGGGAAGTTCCTACGAGCAGTACTTC
TRBJ2-1	many	.	TRBV11-2	CASSLGFSFNEQFF	TGTGCCAGCAGCTTAGGTTTTAGCTTCAATGAGCAGTTCTTC
TRBJ1-1	few	.	TRBV4-1	CASSQSTVSNTEAFF	TGCGCCAGCAGCCAATCGACAGTCTCGAACACTGAAGCTTTCTTT
TRBJ1-1	many	.	TRBV5-1	CASSLAGYTEAFF	TGCGCCAGCAGCTTGGCAGGGTACACTGAAGCTTTCTTT
TRBJ2-2	many	.	TRBV4-1	CASSLQGNTGELFF	TGCGCCAGCAGCCTCCAGGGGAACACCGGGGAGCTGTTTTTT
TRBJ1-4	many	TRBD1	TRBV4-2	CASSQPGQGMTGLFF	TGTGCCAGCAGCCAACCGGGACAGGGGATGACGGGGCTGTTTTTT
TRBJ1-2	many	.	TRBV15	CATSRVSQGYGYTF	TGTGCCACCAGCAGAGTCAGTCAAGGGTATGGCTACACCTTC
TRBJ2-7	.	.	TRBV6-2/TRBV6-3	CASSKTYEQYF	TGTGCCAGCAGTAAGACCTACGAGCAGTACTTC
TRBJ2-1	many	TRBD2	TRBV24-1	CATSSTSEHYNEQFF	TGTGCCACCAGCTCAACTAGCGAGCACTACAATGAGCAGTTCTTC
TRBJ2-7	many	.	TRBV18	CASSPSSGSPYEQYF	TGTGCCAGCTCACCATCCTCCGGGTCTCCTTACGAGCAGTACTTC
TRBJ2-1	many	TRBD2	TRBV5-4	CASSLFTSGEGNEQFF	TGTGCCAGCAGCCTCTTCACTAGCGGAGAGGGCAATGAGCAGTTCTTC
TRBJ2-7	many	TRBD1	TRBV15	CATSTLFLRDRAYEQYF	TGTGCCACCAGCACGTTATTCCTCCGGGACAGAGCCTACGAGCAGTACTTC
TRBJ1-6	many	.	TRBV27	CASSLGGSYNSPLHF	TGTGCCAGCAGTTTAGGGGGCTCCTATAATTCACCCCTCCACTTT
TRBJ2-1	few	.	TRBV7-6	CASSSLVGKYNEQFF	TGTGCCAGCAGCTCCTTGGTGGGCAAGTACAATGAGCAGTTCTTC
TRBJ1-2	few	TRBD1	TRBV7-9	CASSLRGQTGYTF	TGTGCCAGCAGCTTGAGGGGGCAAACTGGCTACACCTTC
TRBJ2-7	few	TRBD1	TRBV4-3	CASSQELGQGTYEQYF	TGCGCCAGCAGCCAAGAGTTGGGACAGGGTACCTACGAGCAGTACTTC
TRBJ2-7	.	TRBD1	TRBV20-1	CSARPQGAFFYEQYF	TGCAGTGCTAGACCTCAGGGGGCCTTTTTCTACGAGCAGTACTTC
TRBJ2-7	many	TRBD2	TRBV20-1	CSAISGRSSYEQYF	TGCAGTGCTATAAGCGGGAGAAGTTCCTACGAGCAGTACTTC
TRBJ1-2	many	.	TRBV7-2	CASSPGLRGFEYGYTF	TGTGCCAGCAGCCCCGGCCTCCGGGGTTTCGAATATGGCTACACCTTC
TRBJ2-7	few	TRBD2	TRBV28	CASSRGRETYEQYF	TGTGCCAGCAGCCGGGGGAGGGAAACCTACGAGCAGTACTTC